A single T cell receptor beta chain is shown here with its context. The data were obtained in a study of blood T cell repertoires in COVID-19. Profiled with immunoSEQ multiplex PCR; TCRdb holds only in-frame clones, not every one. This sample has some 50,000 clones, with roughly four fifths found just once. V was pared by 5 bases and J by 2 bases, with 21 bases between. Germline CDR1 reads SGDLS; CDR2 reads YYNGEE. The CDR3 length is 17 residues. The chain carries TRBV9 and TRBJ2-3; tentatively, D is TRBD2 (7 bases). Sample: peripheral blood. This receptor was identified in a man aged 40-49 years with acute or convalescent COVID-19. CDR3 in amino acids: CASRRSGGPYTTDTQYF. The CDR3 coding sequence is TGTGCCAGCAGACGCTCCGGGGGGCCCTATACCACAGATACGCAGTATTTT.